This T cell receptor (beta chain) emerged from a study of blood T cell repertoires in COVID-19 (dated by TCRdb to the early 2020s). A note on the overall study: Collaborator samples came from the United States, Italy and Spain and covered acute and convalescent phases of COVID-19. The repertoires were released in a freely available public database intended as a resource for research on the immune response to SARS-CoV-2. Where available, HLA class I and class II types were obtained from metadata supplied by the sample provider rather than from assay-based typing. Subjects who had been exposed to COVID-19, were actively infected with it, or had recovered from it provided the deeply sampled blood TCRbeta repertoires that made up the dataset. Nearly every sample came with metadata listing a de-identified subject ID, COVID-19 status, age in years and sex. The prospective study material was composed of cDNA or gDNA derived from T cells, B-cell-depleted T cells, or PBMCs. The samples were drawn from the first 160 participants of the ongoing ImmuneRACE study and from 1,200 or so subjects provided by 6 global collaborators.

The CDR3 spans 13 residues, from the cysteine through the phenylalanine. Only the CDR3 region is kept as DNA, spanning 39 bases read in frame from base 1. Between the V and J ends, shortened by 7 bases and 2 bases respectively, the junction contains 11 bases. The CDR1 and CDR2 encoded by the germline V gene are SGHRS and YFSETQ. The collaborating institutions used their own protocols to collect whole blood in K2EDTA tubes. Collaborator samples were shipped for TCRbeta analysis as frozen whole blood, isolated PBMCs, or DNA extracted from either sample type. Note on this clone: Its antigen target is currently unknown. Per-base qualities were not stored, and no clone one base away is much larger.

TCRbeta CDR3 regions were amplified from genomic DNA using the immunoSEQ Assay, a bias-controlled multiplex PCR. Regarding the original processing steps: Nucleated cell counts per sample were estimated from amplification of reference gene primers within the assay. To quantify the absolute abundance of each unique TCRbeta CDR3 rearrangement, sequence reads were collapsed and filtered. Productive Simpson clonality was computed per sample as the square root of Simpson's diversity index over productive rearrangements. Not all clones reach the TCRdb copy of this immuneACCESS table, which keeps in-frame sequences only. Checked studies attribute under half of the gap to unresolved V genes and leave the rest unexplained. That table gives V, J and clone size, and the DNA gave D and trimming. Recorded for this sample are tens of thousands of clones; approximately 93% of them occurred a single time. Around 0.92% of the sample is taken by the ten largest.

The paper as a whole reports these results and caveats: The quantity of clinical and demographic metadata differed by source and by participant and was supplied without curation.

The sample consisted of peripheral blood. The rearrangement combines TRBV5-1 with TRBJ2-3; matching of 6 bases hints at TRBD2 as the D gene. The sequence derives from a male donor with active COVID-19. The CDR3 in this case is CASRGGSTDTQYF. The DNA sequence is TGCGCCAGCCGCGGAGGGTCCACAGATACGCAGTATTTT.